A selection of T cell receptor beta chains follows, all from one sample in a study of technical replicates of blood from a few donors. Sequencing used immunoSEQ multiplex PCR; TCRdb keeps in-frame clones, though not all of them. This sample has tens of thousands of clones, with approximately 96% found just once. The sample comprised T cells isolated from PBMCs. Source of these receptors: a human donor in good health. Both conserved end residues are part of each CDR3. A D gene is named only where the DNA matches it firmly. Size is stated for part of the rows, as once, few or many counts, or as a class when the clone is expanded.

CDR3nt,CDR3aa,j_gene,abundance,v_gene,d_gene
TGTGCCAGCAGCGTCGAAGCGCTAGACCGGGGCGAGCAGTACTTC,CASSVEALDRGEQYF,TRBJ2-7,once,TRBV7-6,NA
TGTGCCACCAGCAGAGGAGGGACAGAAACCACTGAAGCTTTCTTT,CATSRGGTETTEAFF,TRBJ1-1,NA,TRBV15,TRBD1
TGTGCCAGCAGCGTCCGCAGGGTCCTCGGCTCCTACAATGAGCAGTTCTTC,CASSVRRVLGSYNEQFF,TRBJ2-1,NA,TRBV9,NA
TGTGCCAGCAGTTTGGGGGGACAGGGAGGAGGAGAAGCTTTCTTT,CASSLGGQGGGEAFF,TRBJ1-1,NA,TRBV28,TRBD1
TGTGCCAGCAGTGTTCGCCGGGACAGGGGATCAGAAGCTTTCTTT,CASSVRRDRGSEAFF,TRBJ1-1,once,TRBV25-1,TRBD1
TGTGCCAGCAGTCCCCCCATAGCGGTACAAGAGACCCAGTACTTC,CASSPPIAVQETQYF,TRBJ2-5,NA,TRBV28,NA
TGCGCCAGCAGCGTCTCAGGGCCGAGCACAGATACGCAGTATTTT,CASSVSGPSTDTQYF,TRBJ2-3,NA,TRBV5-1,NA
TGTGCCAGCAGTTTAATCGGGGTCCGAGGCTACACCTTC,CASSLIGVRGYTF,TRBJ1-2,NA,TRBV28,NA
TGTGCCAGCAGTCAGACTAGCGGGAGCAATGAGCAGTTCTTC,CASSQTSGSNEQFF,TRBJ2-1,NA,TRBV28,TRBD2
TGTGCCAGCAGTCCCGGACTAGCGGGAGCGCTCGGATACGAGCAGTACTTC,CASSPGLAGALGYEQYF,TRBJ2-7,NA,TRBV7-7,TRBD2
TGCGCCAGCAGTGAGTCCCCCGCGAGGGGGAGTACGCAGTATTTT,CASSESPARGSTQYF,TRBJ2-3,once,TRBV10-1,NA
TGTGCCAGCAGTTACAGGGGGGAGATGAACACTGAAGCTTTCTTT,CASSYRGEMNTEAFF,TRBJ1-1,once,TRBV2,TRBD1
TGTGCCAGCAGCTCCTGGTTAGCAGACTACGAGCAGTACTTC,CASSSWLADYEQYF,TRBJ2-7,NA,TRBV5-4,NA
TGTGCCAGCAGCTTGCGGCGGGATAAAGGGGATACGCAGTATTTT,CASSLRRDKGDTQYF,TRBJ2-3,NA,TRBV7-9,NA
TGTGCCGTCGGGGGAATGAACACTGAAGCTTTCTTT,CAVGGMNTEAFF,TRBJ1-1,NA,TRBV28,NA
TGTGCTAGTGGTTTGGGTCTAGATACGCAGTATTTT,CASGLGLDTQYF,TRBJ2-3,NA,TRBV12-5,NA
TGTGCCAGCAGCTTAGGGTCGGCAGGTCAGCCCCAGCATTTT,CASSLGSAGQPQHF,TRBJ1-5,NA,TRBV11-3,NA
TGTGCCAGCAGCCGAAACCCGCCAGTCTCCTACGAGCAGTACTTC,CASSRNPPVSYEQYF,TRBJ2-7,NA,TRBV28,NA
TGTGCCAGTAGTATACCGGGACAGGGTACAGATACGCAGTATTTT,CASSIPGQGTDTQYF,TRBJ2-3,NA,TRBV19,TRBD1
TGTGCCAGCAGTTTTCTCGATGAGCAGTTCTTC,CASSFLDEQFF,TRBJ2-1,NA,TRBV6-5,NA
TGTGCCAGCTCACCAAGGACTAGCGGATACAATGAGCAGTTCTTC,CASSPRTSGYNEQFF,TRBJ2-1,NA,TRBV18,TRBD2
TGCAGCTACCAGGGCATGAGGACAGATACGCAGTATTTT,CSYQGMRTDTQYF,TRBJ2-3,NA,TRBV29-1,NA
TGTGCCAGCAGTTTTTCCGGTAGCGGTCGCAATGAGCAGTTCTTC,CASSFSGSGRNEQFF,TRBJ2-1,NA,TRBV28,NA
TGCAGCGTTGCCACAGGGGGCTATCAGCCCCAGCATTTT,CSVATGGYQPQHF,TRBJ1-5,once,TRBV29-1,TRBD1
TGTGCCAGCAGTTTCGGGGGAGGGTGGGAGACCCAGTACTTC,CASSFGGGWETQYF,TRBJ2-5,NA,TRBV27,TRBD2
TGTGCCTGGAGTGTAGAAGCGGGGGAGGTCGATACGCAGTATTTT,CAWSVEAGEVDTQYF,TRBJ2-3,NA,TRBV30,TRBD2
TGTGCCAGCAGTGCGAGACTAGTACAAAACAATGAGCAGTTCTTC,CASSARLVQNNEQFF,TRBJ2-1,NA,TRBV6-1,NA
TGTGCCAGCAGTGAAGCGGGACACAGGTCTACGAGTATGGACTTC,CASSEAGHRSTSMDF,TRBJ2-7,NA,TRBV6-1,NA
TGTGCCAGCAGTTTCAACGCACAGTACGAGCAGTACTTC,CASSFNAQYEQYF,TRBJ2-7,NA,TRBV28,NA
TGTGCCACCAGCAGAGTCGGGGTCGGGGCCAACGTCCTGACTTTC,CATSRVGVGANVLTF,TRBJ2-6,NA,TRBV15,NA
TGTGCCAGCAGCCAAGCAAACAGGGGGCTTCATGGCTACACCTTC,CASSQANRGLHGYTF,TRBJ1-2,NA,TRBV4-2,TRBD1
TGTGCCAGCAGCCAAGATCCGGAGGGCCCTCGAGAGCAGTTCTTC,CASSQDPEGPREQFF,TRBJ2-1,NA,TRBV4-2,NA
TGCGCCAGCAGTGGGGGGACAGGGGTAGTGACTGAAGCTTTCTTT,CASSGGTGVVTEAFF,TRBJ1-1,NA,TRBV10-1,TRBD1
TGTGCCAGCAGCAAAAGGACAGGACATTATAGCAATCAGCCCCAGCATTTT,CASSKRTGHYSNQPQHF,TRBJ1-5,NA,TRBV5-6,TRBD1
TGTGCCAGCAGCGTAGTCGGAGACAGGTACACCGGGGAGCTGTTTTTT,CASSVVGDRYTGELFF,TRBJ2-2,once,TRBV9,NA
TGTGCCAGCAGCTCAGGGTCTTTCTATGGCTACACCTTC,CASSSGSFYGYTF,TRBJ1-2,NA,TRBV28,NA
TGTGCCTGGAGTGTTACAGGGGTTATAGGCTACACCTTC,CAWSVTGVIGYTF,TRBJ1-2,NA,TRBV30,TRBD1
TGCGCCAGCAGGCCCGGACAGGGTCATGGCTACACCTTC,CASRPGQGHGYTF,TRBJ1-2,NA,TRBV5-1,TRBD1
TGTGCCAGCACGGGGAGCATACCTAATGAAAAACTGTTTTTT,CASTGSIPNEKLFF,TRBJ1-4,NA,TRBV6-1,NA
TGTGCTAGTGGTGCGACAGGCTATGGCTACACCTTC,CASGATGYGYTF,TRBJ1-2,NA,TRBV12-5,NA
TGTGCCAGCAGAGCGGGAGGAGATACGCAGTATTTT,CASRAGGDTQYF,TRBJ2-3,NA,TRBV11-2,TRBD2
TGTGCCAGCAGCCCCGCGGCGGACAGCGCTTACTATGGCTACACCTTC,CASSPAADSAYYGYTF,TRBJ1-2,NA,TRBV7-9,NA
TGTGCCAGCAGCTACGGGACCACAGGGGGAAGGCGTCAGCCCCAGCATTTT,CASSYGTTGGRRQPQHF,TRBJ1-5,NA,TRBV7-9,TRBD1
TGTGCCAGCAGCTTTTGGGGGGGACAGGAGAGGAACACCGGGGAGCTGTTTTTT,CASSFWGGQERNTGELFF,TRBJ2-2,NA,TRBV11-2,NA
TGTGCCAGCAGCAAAGCCTATAGCCGGGCCCAACAGGGCTATGGCTACACCTTC,CASSKAYSRAQQGYGYTF,TRBJ1-2,NA,TRBV21-1,NA
TGTGCCAGCAGATATAGCAATCAGCCCCAGCATTTT,CASRYSNQPQHF,TRBJ1-5,NA,TRBV6-1,NA
TGTGCCAGCAGTCTGGGACTAGCGGGAGGGCCCTCCTACAATGAGCAGTTCTTC,CASSLGLAGGPSYNEQFF,TRBJ2-1,NA,TRBV27,TRBD2
TGTGCCAGCAGTGGGGCAGACGAAAAACTGTTTTTT,CASSGADEKLFF,TRBJ1-4,NA,TRBV2,NA
TGTGCCAGCAGACGCGACAGGTTCATGAACACTGAAGCTTTCTTT,CASRRDRFMNTEAFF,TRBJ1-1,few,TRBV6-1,NA
TGTGCCAGCAGGAGGACAGGGACTGGGGCCAACGTCCTGACTTTC,CASRRTGTGANVLTF,TRBJ2-6,NA,TRBV2,TRBD1
TGTGCCAGCAGTGAAGTTGGTAGCGGGAAAGGTTACGAGCAGTACTTC,CASSEVGSGKGYEQYF,TRBJ2-7,once,TRBV6-1,TRBD2
TGTGCCTGGAGCGGACAGGGGGATCAGCCCCAGCATTTT,CAWSGQGDQPQHF,TRBJ1-5,NA,TRBV30,TRBD1
TGTGCCAGTAGTATATCCACGACAACTAACTATGGCTACACCTTC,CASSISTTTNYGYTF,TRBJ1-2,NA,TRBV19,NA
TGTGCCAGCAGTTACTCCCATTCTCAGCCCCAGCATTTT,CASSYSHSQPQHF,TRBJ1-5,NA,TRBV6-5,NA
TGCGCCAGCAGCCAGGACAGGGGGGAAGGTGGCTACACCTTC,CASSQDRGEGGYTF,TRBJ1-2,NA,TRBV5-1,TRBD1
TGTGCCAGCAGTGTGGGGTCGGGACAAGGAGGAAAACTGTTTTTT,CASSVGSGQGGKLFF,TRBJ1-4,NA,TRBV2,NA